This entry is about one T cell receptor (beta chain). As yet, its antigen is unknown. The sample belongs to a study of T cell responses to AZD1222 COVID-19 vaccine. Findings and caveats of the study: Repertoires in all cases were sampled only once the peak T cell response had passed. As reported, nearly half of all spike-specific TCRs target variant regions that are unmutated. Spike regions recognized by vaccine-associated CD4 TCRs spanned the protein, led by 160-218 and 743-854. Receipt of two AZD1222 doses was followed by a rise in Spike-specific TCR breadth and depth.

Repertoires were generated with immunoSEQ multiplex PCR, while TCRdb's copy carries only in-frame clones and drops some. Counted here are approximately 180,000 clones, around nine tenths occurring once; the ten biggest clones make up 2.6%. This clonotype was sampled from an adult in good health. Source: peripheral blood, taken on day 0 of AZD1222 vaccination.

The CDR3 spells CASSHAYEQYF. DNA of the CDR3: TGTGCCAGCAGTCATGCCTACGAGCAGTACTTC. The J gene is TRBJ2-7, the V gene TRBV14; D remains unclear. V was pared by 6 bases and J by 2 bases, with 5 bases between. This CDR3 has 11 amino acids. Germline lookup yields CDR1 SGHDN and CDR2 FVKESK.